The table lists the clone carrying this TCR beta chain with a few counts. Antigen unknown. The sample belongs to a study of T-cell reconstitution after alpha-beta-depleted transplantation in children. Study results and limitations: The origin of high day-60 TCRbeta diversity in some patients lay in surviving recipient T cells and thymic progenitors. Expanded clones from the graft, numbering several hundred, reportedly supplied alpha-beta T cells about two months after transplant.

During its preparation, the TCRbeta library received unique molecular identifiers. TCRdb called the PCR reads again in MiXCR, with one record for every CDR3 protein. The table shows 450,000 to 700,000 distinct CDR3 sequences, with around 27% occurring only once. V lost 1 base, J lost 3 bases, and 10 bases lay in between. The CDR3 is made up of 14 amino acids. Germline-derived CDR1 and CDR2 are LGHDT and YNNKEL (reference sequence). This material consisted of PBMCs, taken before TCRalphabeta/CD19-depleted stem cell transplant. V is TRBV3-1 and J is TRBJ2-7, with D unresolved. This TCR was recovered from a boy less than two years old with Wiskott-Aldrich syndrome, due to receive a stem cell transplant. The CDR3 region has the DNA TGTGCCAGCAGCCAAGGAAACATATACTACGAGCAGTACTTC. This sequence encodes CASSQGNIYYEQYF.